Following are 3 T cell receptor beta chains from one sample sequenced in a study of T-cell memory formation after mild COVID-19. TCRdb reprocessed the 5' RACE reads via MiXCR and lists one record per CDR3 protein. The sample has roughly 200,000 distinct CDR3 sequences; 20% to 25% are singletons. The sequenced sample was PBMCs or a T cell subset sorted from them (not recorded which). These receptors all stem from an adult woman who had mild COVID-19 (a few samples of this study predate the infection). Cell type and time point are not known.

The V gene is TRBV7-7, the J gene TRBJ2-2; D remains unclear. V shed 1 base and J shed 4 bases, with 10 bases lying between them. The germline V gene encodes CDR1 SSHAT and CDR2 FNYEAQ (reference sequence). This CDR3 has 15 amino acids. The CDR3 sequence is CASSLEAGITGELFF. CDR3 sequence (DNA): TGTGCCAGCAGCTTAGAAGCAGGTATCACCGGGGAGCTGTTTTTT.

The gene calls are TRBV4-1 and TRBJ1-4, with TRBD1 identical over 7 bases. The V gene end was trimmed by 2 bases and the J gene end by 4 bases; junction bases not matched to a gene: 4. Germline V gene sequence: CDR1 MGHRA, CDR2 YSYEKL. The CDR3 contains 15 residues. CDR3 in DNA: TGCGCCAGCAGCCAATTGGGACAGTTTAATGAAAAACTGTTTTTT. It specifies CASSQLGQFNEKLFF.

The CDR3 DNA sequence: TGCGCCAGCAGCCACTCCGGGACCGCCTACGAGCAGTACTTC. Translation: CASSHSGTAYEQYF. The gene calls are TRBV4-3 and TRBJ2-7, with D perhaps matching TRBD1 or TRBD2 (5 bases each). V dropped 3 bases and J dropped 2 bases, with 11 bases sitting between them. Germline loops: CDR1 LGHNA, CDR2 YSLEER. This CDR3 region has 14 residues.